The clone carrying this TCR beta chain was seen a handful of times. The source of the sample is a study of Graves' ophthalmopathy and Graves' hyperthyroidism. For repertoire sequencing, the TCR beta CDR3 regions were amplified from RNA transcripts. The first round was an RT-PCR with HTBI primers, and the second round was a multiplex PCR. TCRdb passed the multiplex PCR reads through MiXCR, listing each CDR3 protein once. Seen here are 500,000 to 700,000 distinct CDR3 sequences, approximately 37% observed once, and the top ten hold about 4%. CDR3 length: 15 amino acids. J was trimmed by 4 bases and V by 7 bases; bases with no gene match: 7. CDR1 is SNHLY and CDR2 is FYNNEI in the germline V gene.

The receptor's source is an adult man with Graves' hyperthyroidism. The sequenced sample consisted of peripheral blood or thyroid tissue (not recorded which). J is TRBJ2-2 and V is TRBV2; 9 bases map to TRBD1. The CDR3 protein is CASKVDRGTTGELFF. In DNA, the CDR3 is TGTGCCAGCAAGGTCGACAGGGGGACCACCGGGGAGCTGTTTTTT.